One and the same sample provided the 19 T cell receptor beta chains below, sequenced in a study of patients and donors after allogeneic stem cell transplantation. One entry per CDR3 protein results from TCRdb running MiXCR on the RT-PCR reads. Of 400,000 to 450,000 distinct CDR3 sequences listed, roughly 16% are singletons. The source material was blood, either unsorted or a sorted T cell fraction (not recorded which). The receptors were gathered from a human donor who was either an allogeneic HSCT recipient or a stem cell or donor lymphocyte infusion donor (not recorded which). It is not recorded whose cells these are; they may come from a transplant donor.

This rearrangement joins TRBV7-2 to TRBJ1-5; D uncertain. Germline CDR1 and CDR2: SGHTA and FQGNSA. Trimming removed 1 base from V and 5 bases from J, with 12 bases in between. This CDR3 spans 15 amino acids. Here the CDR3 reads CASSLEGTSDQPQHF. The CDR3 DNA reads TGTGCCAGCAGCTTAGAGGGCACCTCGGATCAGCCCCAGCATTTT.

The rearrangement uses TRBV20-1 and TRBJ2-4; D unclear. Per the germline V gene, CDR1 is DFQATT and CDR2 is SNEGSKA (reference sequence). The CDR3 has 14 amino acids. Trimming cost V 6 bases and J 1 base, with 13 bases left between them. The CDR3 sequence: CSASPMLAKNIQYF. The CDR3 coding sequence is TGCAGTGCCTCCCCGATGTTGGCCAAAAACATTCAGTACTTC.

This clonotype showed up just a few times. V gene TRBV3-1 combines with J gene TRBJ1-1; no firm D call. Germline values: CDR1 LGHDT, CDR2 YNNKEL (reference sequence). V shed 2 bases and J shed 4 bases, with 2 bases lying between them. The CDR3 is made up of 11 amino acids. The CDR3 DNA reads TGTGCCAGCAGCCAATCCACTGAAGCTTTCTTT. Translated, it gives CASSQSTEAFF.

The CDR3 nucleotides are TGTGCCAGCTCACCAGACAGGAGCCACTACGAGCAGTACTTC. This translates into CASSPDRSHYEQYF. V usage is TRBV18 and J usage is TRBJ2-7; possibly TRBD1 for D (6 bases). The CDR3 length is 14 residues. V gave up 2 bases and J gave up 3 bases, with 11 bases separating them. Looked up from germline, CDR1 is KGHSH and CDR2 is LQKENI.

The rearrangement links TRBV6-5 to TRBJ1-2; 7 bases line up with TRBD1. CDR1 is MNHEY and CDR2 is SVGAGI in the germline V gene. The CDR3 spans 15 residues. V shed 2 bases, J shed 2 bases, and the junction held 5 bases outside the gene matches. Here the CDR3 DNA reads TGTGCCAGCAGTTACCCGGGACAGCTAAACTATGGCTACACCTTC. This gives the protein CASSYPGQLNYGYTF.

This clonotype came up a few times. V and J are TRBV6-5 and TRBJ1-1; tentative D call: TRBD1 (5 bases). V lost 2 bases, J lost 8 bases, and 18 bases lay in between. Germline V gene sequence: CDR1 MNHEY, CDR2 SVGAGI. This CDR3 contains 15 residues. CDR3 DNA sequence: TGTGCCAGCAGTTACGAGAAATTGTCTGGACACGAAGCTTTCTTT. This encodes CASSYEKLSGHEAFF.

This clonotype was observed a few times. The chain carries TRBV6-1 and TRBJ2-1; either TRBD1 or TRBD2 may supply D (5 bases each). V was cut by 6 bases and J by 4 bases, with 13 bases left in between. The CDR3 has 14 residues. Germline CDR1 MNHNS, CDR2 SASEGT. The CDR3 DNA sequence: TGTGCCAGCAGCCTGGGACGGAATTACAATGAGCAGTTCTTC. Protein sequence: CASSLGRNYNEQFF.

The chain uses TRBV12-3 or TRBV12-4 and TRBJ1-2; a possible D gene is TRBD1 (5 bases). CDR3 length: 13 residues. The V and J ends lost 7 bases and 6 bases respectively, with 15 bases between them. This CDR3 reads CASTGVLGDGYTF. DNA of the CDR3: TGTGCCAGCACCGGGGTCCTAGGGGATGGCTACACCTTC.

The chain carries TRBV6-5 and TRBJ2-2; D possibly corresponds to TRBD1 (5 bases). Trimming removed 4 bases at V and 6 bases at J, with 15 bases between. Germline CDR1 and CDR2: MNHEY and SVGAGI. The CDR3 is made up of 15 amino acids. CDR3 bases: TGTGCCAGCAGTTCGAGGCAGGGTTTAGCCGGGGAGCTGTTTTTT. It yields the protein CASSSRQGLAGELFF.

The DNA for the CDR3 is TGTGCCAGCAGCCAAGGTCTGGGGTACACTGAAGCTTTCTTT. It encodes CASSQGLGYTEAFF. V and J are TRBV3-1 and TRBJ1-1; the D is unclear. Germline lookup yields CDR1 LGHDT and CDR2 YNNKEL (reference sequence). Trimming removed 1 base at V and 3 bases at J, with 9 bases between. The CDR3 runs to 14 residues.

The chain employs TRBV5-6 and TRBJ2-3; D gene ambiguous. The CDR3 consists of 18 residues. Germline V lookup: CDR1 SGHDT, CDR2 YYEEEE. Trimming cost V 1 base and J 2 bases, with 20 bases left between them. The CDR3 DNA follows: TGTGCCAGCAGCTTGATTAGATCTCTCCCCAAGCCCACAGATACGCAGTATTTT. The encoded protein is CASSLIRSLPKPTDTQYF.

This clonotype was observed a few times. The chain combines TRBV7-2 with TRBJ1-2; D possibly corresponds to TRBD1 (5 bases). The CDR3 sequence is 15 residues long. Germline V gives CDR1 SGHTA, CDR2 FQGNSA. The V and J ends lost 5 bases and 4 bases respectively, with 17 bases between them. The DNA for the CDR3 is TGTGCCAGCAGCCCCCGGCAGGGAGTCGGCTATGGCTACACCTTC. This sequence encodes CASSPRQGVGYGYTF.

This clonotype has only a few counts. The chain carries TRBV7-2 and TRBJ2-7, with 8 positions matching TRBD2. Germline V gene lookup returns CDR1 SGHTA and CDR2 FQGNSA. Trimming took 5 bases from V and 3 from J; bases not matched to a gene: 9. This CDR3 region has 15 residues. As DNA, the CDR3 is TGTGCCAGCAGCCCCCAGGGACTAGTTTTCTACGAGCAGTACTTC. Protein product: CASSPQGLVFYEQYF.

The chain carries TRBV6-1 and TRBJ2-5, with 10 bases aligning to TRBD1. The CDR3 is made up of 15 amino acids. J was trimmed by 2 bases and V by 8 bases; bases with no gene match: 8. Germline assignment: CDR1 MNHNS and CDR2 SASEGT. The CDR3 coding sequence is TGTGCCAGCGGGAGACAGGGGGCGATTCAAGAGACCCAGTACTTC. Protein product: CASGRQGAIQETQYF.

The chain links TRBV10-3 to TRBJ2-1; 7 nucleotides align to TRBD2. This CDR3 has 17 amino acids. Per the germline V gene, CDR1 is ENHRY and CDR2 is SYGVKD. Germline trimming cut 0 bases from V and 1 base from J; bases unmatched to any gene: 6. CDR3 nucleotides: TGTGCCATCAGTGAGTCGGGAAGGGACTATTCCTACAATGAGCAGTTCTTC. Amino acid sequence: CAISESGRDYSYNEQFF.

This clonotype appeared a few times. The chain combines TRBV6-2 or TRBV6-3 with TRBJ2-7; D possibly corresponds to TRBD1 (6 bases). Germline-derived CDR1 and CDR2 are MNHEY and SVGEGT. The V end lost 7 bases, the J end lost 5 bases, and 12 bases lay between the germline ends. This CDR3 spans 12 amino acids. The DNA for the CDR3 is TGTGCCAGCACCAGGGGATTCCACGAGCAGTACTTC. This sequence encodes CASTRGFHEQYF.

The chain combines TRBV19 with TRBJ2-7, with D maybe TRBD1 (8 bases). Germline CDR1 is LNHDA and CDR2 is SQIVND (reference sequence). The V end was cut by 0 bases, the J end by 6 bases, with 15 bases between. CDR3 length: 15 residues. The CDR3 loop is CASSIDQQGGSEQYF. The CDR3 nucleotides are TGTGCCAGTAGTATAGATCAACAGGGGGGGAGCGAGCAGTACTTC.

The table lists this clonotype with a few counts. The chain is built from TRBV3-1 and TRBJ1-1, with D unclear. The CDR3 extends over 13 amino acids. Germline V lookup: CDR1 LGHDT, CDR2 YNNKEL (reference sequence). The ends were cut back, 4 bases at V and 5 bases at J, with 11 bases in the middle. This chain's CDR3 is CASSPRAFTEAFF. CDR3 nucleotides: TGTGCCAGCAGCCCCCGGGCCTTTACTGAAGCTTTCTTT. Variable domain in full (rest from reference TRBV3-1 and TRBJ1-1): DTAVSQTPKYLVTQMGNDKSIKCEQNLGHDTMYWYKQDSKKFLKIMFSYNNKELIINETVPNRFSPKSPDKAHLNLHINSLELGDSAVYFCASSPRAFTEAFFGQGTRLTVV.

The CDR3 DNA follows: TGCAGCGTTGTCGGGGGGAGCTCCTACGAGCAGTACTTC. This gives the protein CSVVGGSSYEQYF. J is TRBJ2-7 and V is TRBV29-1; 7 positions agree with TRBD2. This CDR3 has 13 amino acids. Germline assignment: CDR1 SQVTM and CDR2 ANQGSEA. J lost 0 bases, V lost 4 bases, and 3 bases had no gene match.